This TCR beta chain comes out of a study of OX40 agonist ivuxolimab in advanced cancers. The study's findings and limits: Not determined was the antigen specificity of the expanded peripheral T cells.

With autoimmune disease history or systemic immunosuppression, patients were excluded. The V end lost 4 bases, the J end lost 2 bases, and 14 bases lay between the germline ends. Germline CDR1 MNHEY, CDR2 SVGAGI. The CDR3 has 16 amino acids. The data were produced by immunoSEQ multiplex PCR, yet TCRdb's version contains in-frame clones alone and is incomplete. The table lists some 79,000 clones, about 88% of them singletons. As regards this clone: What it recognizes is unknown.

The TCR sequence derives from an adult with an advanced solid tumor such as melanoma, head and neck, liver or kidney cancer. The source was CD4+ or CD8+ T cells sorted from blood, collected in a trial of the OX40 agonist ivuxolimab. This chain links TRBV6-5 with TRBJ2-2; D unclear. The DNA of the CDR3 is TGTGCCAGCAGTTTTCAGACCCAATACAACACCGGGGAGCTGTTTTTT. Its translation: CASSFQTQYNTGELFF.